The 13 T cell receptor beta chains given below trace back to one sample, sequenced in a study of blood T cells in healthy people across ages. Next came a second PCR, run for about 6 to 12 cycles, which used a sample-barcoded 5' primer along with a J-beta primer mix. TCRdb used MiXCR to reprocess the 5' RACE reads, holding one entry per CDR3 protein. Among around 400,000 distinct CDR3 sequences listed, roughly half were seen once. The sequencing sample was made of blood. The receptors come from a man between 60 and 70 years old in good health.

The table lists this clonotype with a few counts. The chain recombines TRBV20-1 with TRBJ2-1; 10 bases match TRBD2. The J call is uncertain, as TRBJ2-7 better fits the DNA end. Germline CDR1 DFQATT, CDR2 SNEGSKA (reference sequence). This CDR3 spans 17 amino acids. DNA of the CDR3: TGCAGTGCTAGAGTTCCCCTAGCGGGAGTCACCTACAATGAGCAGTACTTC. Translated: CSARVPLAGVTYNEQYF.

This clonotype was picked up many times. The V gene is TRBV4-1, the J gene TRBJ2-7; 9 bases agree with TRBD1. Germline assignment: CDR1 MGHRA and CDR2 YSYEKL. V shed 0 bases, J shed 2 bases, and the junction held 11 bases outside the gene matches. This CDR3 contains 18 residues. This chain's CDR3 is CASSQEEGGTGPPYEQYF. Written as DNA, the CDR3 is TGCGCCAGCAGCCAAGAAGAGGGAGGGACAGGGCCCCCCTACGAGCAGTACTTC.

This chain joins TRBV7-9 and TRBJ1-5, with D hard to call. V lost 3 bases, J lost 4 bases, and 16 bases lay in between. CDR1 SEHNR and CDR2 FQNEAQ come from the germline V gene (reference sequence). The CDR3 length is 16 residues. CDR3 sequence (DNA): TGTGCCAGCAGCTTGGGCAGAATAGGACGGAATCAGCCCCAGCATTTT. Its translation: CASSLGRIGRNQPQHF.

This chain links TRBV3-1 with TRBJ2-7; D remains ambiguous. The germline V and J ends were trimmed by 4 bases and 5 bases, with 15 bases remaining between them. Per the germline V gene, CDR1 is LGHDT and CDR2 is YNNKEL (reference sequence). The CDR3 is 14 residues long. CDR3 protein: CASSPVLSTDEQYF. As DNA, the CDR3 is TGTGCCAGCAGCCCCGTTTTGTCAACCGACGAGCAGTACTTC.

The rearrangement joins TRBV9 to TRBJ2-5; D assignment may be TRBD1 or TRBD2 (6 bases each). Trimming took 5 bases from V and 4 from J, leaving 24 bases between them. This CDR3 spans 17 amino acids. The germline V gene encodes CDR1 SGDLS and CDR2 YYNGEE. Here the CDR3 reads CASSEGKGGSVRETQYF. The CDR3 DNA sequence: TGTGCCAGCAGTGAAGGAAAAGGGGGGTCAGTGAGAGAGACCCAGTACTTC.

The CDR3 region is CASSSSQLIQGRDTQYF. CDR3 in DNA: TGTGCCAGCAGCTCCAGTCAACTAATACAGGGGAGAGATACGCAGTATTTT. This chain joins TRBV7-9 and TRBJ2-3, with 7 bases identical to TRBD1. Unmatched junction bases numbered 15, after V lost 4 bases and J lost 5 bases. The CDR3 is 17 amino acids. Germline assignment: CDR1 SEHNR and CDR2 FQNEAQ (reference sequence).

V is TRBV2 and J is TRBJ1-2, with D unclear. The CDR3 loop spans 12 amino acids. Trimming left V 1 base short and J 5 bases short, with 5 bases between. Germline V gene lookup returns CDR1 SNHLY and CDR2 FYNNEI. The CDR3 loop reads CASSEDRYGYTF. The CDR3 coding sequence is TGTGCCAGCAGTGAAGACAGATATGGCTACACCTTC.

A single count supports this clonotype. A read error is possible here, since a much larger clone lies one base away. This chain joins TRBV4-2 and TRBJ2-4, with D maybe TRBD1 (6 bases). The DNA end favors TRBJ2-5, so the J call may be wrong. The CDR3 sequence is 16 residues long. The germline V gene has CDR1 LGHNA and CDR2 YNFKEQ. The CDR3 coding sequence is TGTGCCAGCAGCCCCCTTCCAGAGGGGGTACAAGAGACCCAGTACTTC. Amino acids: CASSPLPEGVQETQYF.

The CDR3 DNA follows: TGTGCCAGCAGCTTAGGGCCGGACAGGGTCGATGAGCAGTTCTTC. Translating gives CASSLGPDRVDEQFF. This chain uses TRBV7-2 with TRBJ2-1; 8 nucleotides agree with TRBD1. CDR3 length: 15 residues. In germline, CDR1 is SGHTA, CDR2 FQGNSA. The ends lost 1 base at V and 8 bases at J; junction bases unmatched: 7.

CDR3 in amino acids: CASSRIGFEQFF. In nucleotides, the CDR3 is TGTGCCAGCAGTCGCATAGGCTTTGAGCAGTTCTTC. The V call is TRBV7-9, the J call TRBJ2-1; no definite D call. Trimming removed 6 bases from V and 9 bases from J, with 12 bases in between. The CDR3 is made up of 12 amino acids. The V gene's germline CDR1 is SEHNR and CDR2 FQNEAQ (reference sequence).

V gene TRBV7-9 combines with J gene TRBJ2-1; TRBD2 matches 15 bases. Trimming took 5 bases from V and 9 from J; bases not matched to a gene: 8. The CDR3 consists of 16 residues. CDR1 is SEHNR and CDR2 is FQNEAQ in the germline V gene (reference sequence). The CDR3 DNA follows: TGTGCCAGCAGCAGAGAGGGACTAGCGGGAGGTCCTGAGCAGTTCTTC. It codes for CASSREGLAGGPEQFF. The full variable domain, completed using reference TRBV7-9 and TRBJ2-1, is DTGVSQNPRHKITKRGQNVTFRCDPISEHNRLYWYRQTLGQGPEFLTYFQNEAQLEKSRLLSDRFSAERPKGSFSTLEIQRTEQGDSAMYLCASSREGLAGGPEQFFGPGTRLTVL.

This clonotype was counted ten times or more. The J gene is TRBJ2-5, the V gene TRBV6-2 or TRBV6-3; the match to TRBD1 covers 8 bases. The CDR3 contains 14 residues. With V trimmed by 6 bases and J by 5 bases, 8 bases remained unmatched. In germline, CDR1 is MNHEY, CDR2 SVGEGT. The CDR3 here is CASSPRTGMETQYF. CDR3 sequence (DNA): TGTGCCAGCAGCCCACGGACAGGGATGGAGACCCAGTACTTC.

The chain is built from TRBV20-1 and TRBJ2-1; D is uncertain. This CDR3 spans 14 amino acids. V gave up 3 bases and J gave up 7 bases, with 16 bases separating them. CDR1 DFQATT and CDR2 SNEGSKA come from the germline V gene (reference sequence). The CDR3 region is CSARQVSSGNEQFF. The CDR3 nucleotides are TGCAGTGCTAGGCAGGTCAGTTCCGGTAATGAGCAGTTCTTC.